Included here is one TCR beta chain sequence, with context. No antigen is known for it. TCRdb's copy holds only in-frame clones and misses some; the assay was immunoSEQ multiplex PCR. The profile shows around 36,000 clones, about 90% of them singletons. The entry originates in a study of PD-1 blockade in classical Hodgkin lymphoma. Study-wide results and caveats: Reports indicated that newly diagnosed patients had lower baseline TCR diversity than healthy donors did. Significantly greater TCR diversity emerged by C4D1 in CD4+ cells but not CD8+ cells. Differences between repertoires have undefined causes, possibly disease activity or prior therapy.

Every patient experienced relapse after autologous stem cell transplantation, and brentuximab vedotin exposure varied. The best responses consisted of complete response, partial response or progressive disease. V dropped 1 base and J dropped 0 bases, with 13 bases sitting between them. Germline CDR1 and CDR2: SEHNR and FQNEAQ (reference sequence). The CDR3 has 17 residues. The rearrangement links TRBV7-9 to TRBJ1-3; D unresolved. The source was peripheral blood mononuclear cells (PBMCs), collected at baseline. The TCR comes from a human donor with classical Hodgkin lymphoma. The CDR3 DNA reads TGTGCCAGCAGCTTAGGTCTGGCAGGAGGCTCTGGAAACACCATATATTTT. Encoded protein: CASSLGLAGGSGNTIYF.